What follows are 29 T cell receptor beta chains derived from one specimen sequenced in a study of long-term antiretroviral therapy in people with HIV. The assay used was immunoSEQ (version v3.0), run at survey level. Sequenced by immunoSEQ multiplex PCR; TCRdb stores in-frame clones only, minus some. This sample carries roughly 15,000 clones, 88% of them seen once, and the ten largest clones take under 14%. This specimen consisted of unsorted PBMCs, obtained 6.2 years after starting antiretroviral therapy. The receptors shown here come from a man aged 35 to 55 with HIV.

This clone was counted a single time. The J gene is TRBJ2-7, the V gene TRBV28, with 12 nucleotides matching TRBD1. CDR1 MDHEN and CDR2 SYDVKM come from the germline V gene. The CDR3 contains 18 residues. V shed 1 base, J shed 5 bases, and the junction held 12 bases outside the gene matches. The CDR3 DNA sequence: TGTGCCAGCAGTTTATTAGGGACAGGGGGCAGAGGTGGCAACGAGCAGTACTTC. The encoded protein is CASSLLGTGGRGGNEQYF.

In DNA, the CDR3 is TGTGCCAGCAGTTACAGGAGCGAAACCGGGGAGCTGTTTTTT. This sequence encodes CASSYRSETGELFF. V gene TRBV6-5 combines with J gene TRBJ2-2, with unresolved D. Germline CDR1 MNHEY, CDR2 SVGAGI. V was clipped by 2 bases and J by 5 bases, with 9 bases between them. CDR3 length: 14 amino acids.

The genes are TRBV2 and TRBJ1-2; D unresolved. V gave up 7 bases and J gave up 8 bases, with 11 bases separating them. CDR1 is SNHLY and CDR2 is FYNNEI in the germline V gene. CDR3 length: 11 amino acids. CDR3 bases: TGTGCCAGCACGGCCAGTCTAGGCTACACCTTC. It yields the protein CASTASLGYTF.

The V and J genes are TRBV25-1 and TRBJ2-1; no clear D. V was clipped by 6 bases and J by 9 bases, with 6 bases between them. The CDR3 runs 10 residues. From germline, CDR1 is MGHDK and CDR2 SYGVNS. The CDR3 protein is CASRSGEQFF. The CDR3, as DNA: TGTGCCAGCAGATCCGGTGAGCAGTTCTTC.

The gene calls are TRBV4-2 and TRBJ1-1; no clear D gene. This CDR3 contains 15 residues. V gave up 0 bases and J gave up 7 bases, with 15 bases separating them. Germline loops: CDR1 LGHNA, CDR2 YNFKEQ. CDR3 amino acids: CASSQEVGLTNEAFF. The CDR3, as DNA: TGTGCCAGCAGCCAAGAAGTTGGTTTGACGAATGAAGCTTTCTTT.

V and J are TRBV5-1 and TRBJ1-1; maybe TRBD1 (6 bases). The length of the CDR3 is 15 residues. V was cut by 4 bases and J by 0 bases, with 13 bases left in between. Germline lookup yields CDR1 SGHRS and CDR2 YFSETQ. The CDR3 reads CASSRGAELNTEAFF. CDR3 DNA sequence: TGCGCCAGCAGCCGGGGGGCAGAACTGAACACTGAAGCTTTCTTT.

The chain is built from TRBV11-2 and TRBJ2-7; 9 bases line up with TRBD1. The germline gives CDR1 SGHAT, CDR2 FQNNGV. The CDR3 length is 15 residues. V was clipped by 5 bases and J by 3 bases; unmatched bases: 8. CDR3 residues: CASSRTGESRYEQYF. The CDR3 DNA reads TGTGCCAGCAGCAGGACAGGGGAGTCTCGCTACGAGCAGTACTTC.

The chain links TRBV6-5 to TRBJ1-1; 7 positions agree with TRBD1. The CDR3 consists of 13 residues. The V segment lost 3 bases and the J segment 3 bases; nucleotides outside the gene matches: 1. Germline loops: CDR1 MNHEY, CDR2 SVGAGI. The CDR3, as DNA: TGTGCCAGCAGTTATCAGGGGGACACTGAAGCTTTCTTT. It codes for CASSYQGDTEAFF.

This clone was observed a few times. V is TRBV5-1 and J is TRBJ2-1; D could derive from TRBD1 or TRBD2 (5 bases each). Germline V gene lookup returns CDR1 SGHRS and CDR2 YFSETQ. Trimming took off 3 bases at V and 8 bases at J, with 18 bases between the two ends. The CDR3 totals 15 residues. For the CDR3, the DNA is TGCGCCAGCAGCTCACCCCACGTGGGGGTCCATGAGCAGTTCTTC. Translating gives CASSSPHVGVHEQFF.

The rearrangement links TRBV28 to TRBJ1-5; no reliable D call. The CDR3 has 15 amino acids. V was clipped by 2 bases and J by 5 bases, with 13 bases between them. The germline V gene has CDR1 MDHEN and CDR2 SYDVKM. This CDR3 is CASSLPGPPDQPQHF. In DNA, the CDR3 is TGTGCCAGCAGTTTACCAGGACCCCCCGATCAGCCCCAGCATTTT.

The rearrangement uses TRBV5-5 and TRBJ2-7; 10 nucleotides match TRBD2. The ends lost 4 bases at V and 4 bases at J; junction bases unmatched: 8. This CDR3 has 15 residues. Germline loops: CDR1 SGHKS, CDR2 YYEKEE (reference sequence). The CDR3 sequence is CASSPEAGGPYEQYF. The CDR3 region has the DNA TGTGCCAGCAGCCCGGAAGCGGGAGGGCCTTACGAGCAGTACTTC.

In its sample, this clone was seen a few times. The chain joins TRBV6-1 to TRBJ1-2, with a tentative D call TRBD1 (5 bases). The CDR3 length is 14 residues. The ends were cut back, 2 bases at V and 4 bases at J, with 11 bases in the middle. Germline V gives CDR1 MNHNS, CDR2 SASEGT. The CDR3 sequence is CASSEYQGAYGYTF. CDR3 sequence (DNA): TGTGCCAGCAGTGAATACCAGGGTGCCTATGGCTACACCTTC.

The chain's CDR3 is CASSLWGSAYEQYF. CDR3 bases: TGTGCCAGCAGTTTGTGGGGATCAGCCTACGAGCAGTACTTC. The rearrangement uses TRBV28 and TRBJ2-7; D is uncertain. V dropped 3 bases and J dropped 2 bases, with 11 bases sitting between them. The germline gives CDR1 MDHEN, CDR2 SYDVKM. This CDR3 has 14 residues. Supplemented by reference TRBV28 and TRBJ2-7, the full variable domain reads DVKVTQSSRYLVKRTGEKVFLECVQDMDHENMFWYRQDPGLGLRLIYFSYDVKMKEKGDIPEGYSVSREKKERFSLILESASTNQTSMYLCASSLWGSAYEQYFGPGTRLTVT.

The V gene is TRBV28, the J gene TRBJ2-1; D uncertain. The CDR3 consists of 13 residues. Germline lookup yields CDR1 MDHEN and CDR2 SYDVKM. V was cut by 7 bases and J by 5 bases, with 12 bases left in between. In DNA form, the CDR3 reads TGTGCCAGCACCTACGGCATACACAATGAGCAGTTCTTC. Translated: CASTYGIHNEQFF. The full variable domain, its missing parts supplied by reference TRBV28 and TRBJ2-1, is DVKVTQSSRYLVKRTGEKVFLECVQDMDHENMFWYRQDPGLGLRLIYFSYDVKMKEKGDIPEGYSVSREKKERFSLILESASTNQTSMYLCASTYGIHNEQFFGPGTRLTVL.

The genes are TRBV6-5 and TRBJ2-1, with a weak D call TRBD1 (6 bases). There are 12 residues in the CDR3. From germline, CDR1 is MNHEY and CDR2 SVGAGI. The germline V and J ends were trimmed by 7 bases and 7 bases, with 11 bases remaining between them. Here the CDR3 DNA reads TGTGCCAGCACTACAGGGTTGAATGAGCAGTTCTTC. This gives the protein CASTTGLNEQFF.

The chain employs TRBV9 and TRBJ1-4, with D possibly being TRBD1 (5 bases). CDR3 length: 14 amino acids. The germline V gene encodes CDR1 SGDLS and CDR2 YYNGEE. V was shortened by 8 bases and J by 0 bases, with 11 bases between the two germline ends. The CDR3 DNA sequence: TGTGCCAGTAATGGGGGGTCAACTAATGAAAAACTGTTTTTT. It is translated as CASNGGSTNEKLFF. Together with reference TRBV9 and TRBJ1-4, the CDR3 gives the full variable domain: DSGVTQTPKHLITATGQRVTLRCSPRSGDLSVYWYQQSLDQGLQFLIQYYNGEERAKGNILERFSAQQFPDLHSELNLSSLELGDSALYFCASNGGSTNEKLFFGSGTQLSVL.

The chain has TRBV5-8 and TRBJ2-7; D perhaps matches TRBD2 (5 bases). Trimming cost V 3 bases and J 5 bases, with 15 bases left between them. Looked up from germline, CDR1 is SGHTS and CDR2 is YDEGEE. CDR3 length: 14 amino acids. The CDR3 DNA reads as TGTGCCAGCAGCTCGAGGGCCCTCAAGGACGAGCAGTACTTC. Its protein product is CASSSRALKDEQYF.

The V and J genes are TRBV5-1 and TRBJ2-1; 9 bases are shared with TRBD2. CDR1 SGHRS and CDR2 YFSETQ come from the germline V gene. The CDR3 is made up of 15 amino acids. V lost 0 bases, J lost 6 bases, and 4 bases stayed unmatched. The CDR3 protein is CASSLVAGGSNEQFF. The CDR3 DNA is TGCGCCAGCAGCTTGGTGGCGGGAGGGAGCAATGAGCAGTTCTTC.

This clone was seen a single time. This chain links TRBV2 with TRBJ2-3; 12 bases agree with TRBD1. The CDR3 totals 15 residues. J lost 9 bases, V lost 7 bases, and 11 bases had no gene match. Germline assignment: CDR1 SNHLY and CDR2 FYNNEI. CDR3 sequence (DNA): TGTGCCAGCATGGGACAGGGGGCGCGGGCAGGCACGCAGTATTTT. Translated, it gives CASMGQGARAGTQYF.

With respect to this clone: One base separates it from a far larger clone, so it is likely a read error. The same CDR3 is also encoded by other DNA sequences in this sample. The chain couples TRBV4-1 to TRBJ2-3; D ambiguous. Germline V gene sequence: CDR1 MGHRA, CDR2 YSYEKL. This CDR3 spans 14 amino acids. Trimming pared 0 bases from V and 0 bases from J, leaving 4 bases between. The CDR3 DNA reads TGCGCCAGCAGCCAAGATAGGAGCACAGATACGCAGTATTTT. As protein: CASSQDRSTDTQYF.

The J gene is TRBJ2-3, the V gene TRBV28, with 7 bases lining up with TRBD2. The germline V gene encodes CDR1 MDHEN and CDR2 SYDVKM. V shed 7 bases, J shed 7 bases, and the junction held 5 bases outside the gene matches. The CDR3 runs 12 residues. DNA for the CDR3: TGTGCCAGCAATACGGGGACTAATACGCAGTATTTT. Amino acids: CASNTGTNTQYF.

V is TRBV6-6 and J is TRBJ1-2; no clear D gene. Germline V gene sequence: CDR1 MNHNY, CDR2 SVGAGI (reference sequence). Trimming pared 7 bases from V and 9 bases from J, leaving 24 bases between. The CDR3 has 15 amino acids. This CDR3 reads CASINPGGSSISYTF. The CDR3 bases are TGTGCCAGCATCAACCCGGGAGGATCCTCTATAAGCTACACCTTC.

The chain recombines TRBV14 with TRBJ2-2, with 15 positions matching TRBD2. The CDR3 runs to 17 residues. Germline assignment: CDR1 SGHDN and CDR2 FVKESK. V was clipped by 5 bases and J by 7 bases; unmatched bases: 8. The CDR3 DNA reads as TGTGCCAGCAGCACCGGACTAGCGGGAGGGCCTAACGGGGAGCTGTTTTTT. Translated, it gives CASSTGLAGGPNGELFF.

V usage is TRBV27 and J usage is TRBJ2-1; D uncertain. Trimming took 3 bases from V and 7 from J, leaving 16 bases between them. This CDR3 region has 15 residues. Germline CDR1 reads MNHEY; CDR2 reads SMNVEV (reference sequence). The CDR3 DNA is TGTGCCAGCAGTTTTTCTAGACCCTATACGAATGAGCAGTTCTTC. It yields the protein CASSFSRPYTNEQFF.

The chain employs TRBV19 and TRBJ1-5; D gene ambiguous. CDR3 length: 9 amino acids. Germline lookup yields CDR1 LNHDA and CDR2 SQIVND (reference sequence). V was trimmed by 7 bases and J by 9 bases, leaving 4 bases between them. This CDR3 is CASISPQHF. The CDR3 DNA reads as TGTGCCAGTATCTCGCCCCAGCATTTT.

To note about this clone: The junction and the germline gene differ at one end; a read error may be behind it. CDR3 coding DNA: TGTGCCAGCAGCCTAGCGGGAGCGCAAGAGACCCAGTACTTC. It specifies CASSLAGAQETQYF. J is TRBJ2-5 and V is TRBV7-9; 10 nucleotides agree with TRBD2. CDR3 length equals 14 residues. Germline V gene data show CDR1 as SEHNR and CDR2 as FQNEAQ (reference sequence). The full variable domain, rest sourced from reference TRBV7-9 and TRBJ2-5, is DTGVSQNPRHKITKRGQNVTFRCDPISEHNRLYWYRQTLGQGPEFLTYFQNEAQLEKSRLLSDRFSAERPKGSFSTLEIQRTEQGDSAMYLCASSLAGAQETQYFGPGTRLLVL.

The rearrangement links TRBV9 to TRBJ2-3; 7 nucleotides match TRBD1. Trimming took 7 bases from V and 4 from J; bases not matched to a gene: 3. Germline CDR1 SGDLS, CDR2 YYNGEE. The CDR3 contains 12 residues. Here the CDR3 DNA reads TGTGCCAGCGGGCAGGGGGCAGATACGCAGTATTTT. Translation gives CASGQGADTQYF. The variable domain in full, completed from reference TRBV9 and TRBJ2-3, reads DSGVTQTPKHLITATGQRVTLRCSPRSGDLSVYWYQQSLDQGLQFLIQYYNGEERAKGNILERFSAQQFPDLHSELNLSSLELGDSALYFCASGQGADTQYFGPGTRLTVL.

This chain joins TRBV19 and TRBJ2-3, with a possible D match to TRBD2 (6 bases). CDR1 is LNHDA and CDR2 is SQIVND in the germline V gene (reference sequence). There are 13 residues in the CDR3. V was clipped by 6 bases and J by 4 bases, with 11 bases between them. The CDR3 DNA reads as TGTGCCAGTAGCCCCGGAGGGGCAGATACGCAGTATTTT. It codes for CASSPGGADTQYF.

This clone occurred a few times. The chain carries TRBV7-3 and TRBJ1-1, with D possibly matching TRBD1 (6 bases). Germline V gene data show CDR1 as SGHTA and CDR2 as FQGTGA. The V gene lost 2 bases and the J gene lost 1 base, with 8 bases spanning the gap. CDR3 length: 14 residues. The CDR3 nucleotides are TGTGCCAGCAGCTTAGGAGGGGGGAACACTGAAGCTTTCTTT. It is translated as CASSLGGGNTEAFF. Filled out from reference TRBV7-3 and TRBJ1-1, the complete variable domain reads GAGVSQTPSNKVTEKGKYVELRCDPISGHTALYWYRQSLGQGPEFLIYFQGTGAADDSGLPNDRFFAVRPEGSVSTLKIQRTERGDSAVYLCASSLGGGNTEAFFGQGTRLTVV.